This T cell receptor (beta chain) was recovered during a study of post-analysis software for immune sequencing data. A word on this clonotype: Its antigen is not known.

Each TCR beta cDNA library carried unique molecular identifiers. TCRdb processed the PCR reads anew with MiXCR; each CDR3 protein has one entry. The sample consists of around 700,000 distinct CDR3 sequences, 55% to 60% of them appearing once. Study-level results: Under the F measure, samples that were prepared in one batch clustered strongly together. Patients with multiple sclerosis recorded significantly lower normalized Chao1 diversity than controls, the study found. When patients were compared with controls, a handful of TRBV segments were more frequent, TRBV5-6, TRBV5-1 and TRBV20-1 among them.

The V and J ends lost 6 bases and 6 bases, in that order; junction bases with no gene match: 7. The CDR3 spans 13 residues. The rearrangement links TRBV12-3 or TRBV12-4 to TRBJ2-7; the match to TRBD1 covers 8 bases. This sequence originates from a girl under 10 years old with multiple sclerosis. Sequencing was carried out using blood. CDR3 bases: TGTGCCAGCAGGAAGACAGGGGAGGTCGAGCAGTACTTC. Protein: CASRKTGEVEQYF.